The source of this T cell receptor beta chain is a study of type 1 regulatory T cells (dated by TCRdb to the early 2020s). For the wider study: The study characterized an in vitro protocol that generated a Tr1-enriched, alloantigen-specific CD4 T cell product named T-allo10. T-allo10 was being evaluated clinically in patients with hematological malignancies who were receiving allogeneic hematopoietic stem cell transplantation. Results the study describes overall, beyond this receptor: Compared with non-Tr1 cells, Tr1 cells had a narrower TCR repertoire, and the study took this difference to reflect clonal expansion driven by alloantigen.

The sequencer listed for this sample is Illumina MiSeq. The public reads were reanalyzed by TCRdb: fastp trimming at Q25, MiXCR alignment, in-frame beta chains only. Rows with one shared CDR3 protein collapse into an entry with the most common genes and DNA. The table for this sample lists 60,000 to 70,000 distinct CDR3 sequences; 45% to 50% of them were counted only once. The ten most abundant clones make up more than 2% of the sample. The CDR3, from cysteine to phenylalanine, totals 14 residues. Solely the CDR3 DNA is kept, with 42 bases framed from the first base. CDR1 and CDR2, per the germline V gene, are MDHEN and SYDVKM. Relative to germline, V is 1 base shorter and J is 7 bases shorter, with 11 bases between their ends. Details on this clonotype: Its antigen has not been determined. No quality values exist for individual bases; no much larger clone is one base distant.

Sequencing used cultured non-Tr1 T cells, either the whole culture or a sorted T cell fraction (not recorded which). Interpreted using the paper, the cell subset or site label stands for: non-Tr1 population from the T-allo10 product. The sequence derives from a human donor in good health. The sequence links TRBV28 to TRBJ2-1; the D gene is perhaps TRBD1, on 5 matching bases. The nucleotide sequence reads TGTGCCAGCAGTTTATTCCAGGGCAGGAATGAGCAGTTCTTC. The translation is CASSLFQGRNEQFF.